This T cell receptor (beta chain) comes out of a study of Ad26.COV2.S vaccination and SARS-CoV-2 variants (TCRdb year 2021). Context from the whole study: Vaccine-arm donors were drawn from COV1001, a multicentre, randomized, double-blind, placebo-controlled phase I-IIa trial of Ad26.COV2.S in healthy adults. Dosing of Ad26.COV2.S was intramuscular, at either 5x10^10 or 1x10^11 viral particles, delivered as one shot or as two shots spaced 56 days apart. The TCR-sequenced set comprised approximately 30 samples: about 19 Ad26.COV2.S vaccine recipients, 5 placebo recipients and 8 SARS-CoV-2 convalescent individuals. The specificity and breadth of SARS-CoV-2-reactive T cell receptors after Ad26.COV2.S vaccination were assessed by TCRbeta repertoire sequencing. Trial participants were randomized into five groups of five: low-dose or high-dose Ad26.COV2.S given once or twice, or placebo on both occasions. Throughout the experiments and outcome assessment, investigators stayed blinded to trial group allocation. The research as a whole found: According to the authors, total T cell responses may have been underestimated by the TCR breadth and depth analyses. After vaccination, spike-specific CD8+ and CD4+ T cell responses were reported to show substantial breadth. The study lacked the statistical power to compare responses across vaccine doses or regimens. Compared with placebo recipients, Ad26.COV2.S recipients showed higher spike-specific TCR breadth (P = 0.0014). Comparable non-spike TCR breadth was observed between vaccine and placebo recipients, consistent with only spike being contained in the vaccine.

The immunoSEQ Assay was the method used to sequence TCRbeta CDR3 regions. After extraction, genomic DNA underwent amplification by bias-controlled multiplex PCR, followed by high-throughput sequencing. Per the original workflow: To quantify the absolute abundance of each unique TCRbeta CDR3 region, sequences were collapsed and filtered. T cell fraction was estimated by normalizing TCRbeta template counts to usable DNA, which was measured by amplifying reference genes present in all nucleated cells. Repertoire TCRs were annotated as SARS-CoV-2-specific when V gene, CDR3 amino acid sequence and J gene were exactly matched to a known reactive TCR set. The reference SARS-CoV-2 TCR set was derived from MIRA and filtered for enrichment in COVID-19-positive ImmuneCODE repertoires, a step that removed public or cross-reactive TCRs. Drawing on the MIRA antigens, annotated TCRs were analysed further at the level of specific ORF or position within ORF. Depth was the summed frequency of annotated unique rearrangements, while breadth was defined as annotated unique rearrangements over total unique productive rearrangements. Two-sided Wilcoxon rank-sum tests were used to compare TCR breadth between groups. The immuneACCESS repertoire file appears here via TCRdb, limited to in-frame rearrangements. These files lack a portion of the clones; in checked studies, under half of the deficit traces to unresolved V genes, and the cause of the others is not known. V, J and clone size reflect that table, while D and trimming were determined from the DNA. Counted in this sample were some 460,000 clones; nearly 90% of them appeared once. The ten largest clones take up roughly 1.7% of the sample.

What the treatment or condition label conveys for this sample: roughly 19 received Ad26.COV2.S at low or high dose, single or two shots; 5 received placebo; per-sample allocation not given. Repertoires of vaccine and placebo recipients were sequenced from samples taken on day 63 after the first injection. Cohort 1b enrolled 25 to 30 adults aged 18-55 years at a single site in Boston, USA, between 29 July and 7 August 2020. Ad26.COV2.S consisted of a replication-incompetent adenovirus type 26 vector by which a prefusion-stabilized SARS-CoV-2 spike protein from the original Wuhan strain was expressed. V loses 3 bases of germline sequence and J loses 1 base, and the interval between the two ends is 7 bases. CDR1 and CDR2 are read off the germline V gene (reference sequence) as MNHEY and SMNVEV. The CDR3 goes from the cysteine to the phenylalanine over 14 residues. Only the CDR3 part of the read is kept: 42 bases, read in frame from the first base.

This clone appeared once. This receptor's antigen is unknown. Within one base of it there is no much larger clone, and no base qualities were kept. The sample consisted of peripheral blood, taken in a trial of Ad26.COV2.S vaccine versus placebo. This receptor was identified in a person between 18 and 59 years old who received the Ad26.COV2.S COVID-19 vaccine or a placebo. The V and J genes are TRBV27 and TRBJ2-4; tentative D gene TRBD2, with 6 bases matching. The sequenced DNA: TGTGCCAGCAGTTTCCGGGGGGCCAAAAACATTCAGTACTTC. Translated, this gives CASSFRGAKNIQYF.